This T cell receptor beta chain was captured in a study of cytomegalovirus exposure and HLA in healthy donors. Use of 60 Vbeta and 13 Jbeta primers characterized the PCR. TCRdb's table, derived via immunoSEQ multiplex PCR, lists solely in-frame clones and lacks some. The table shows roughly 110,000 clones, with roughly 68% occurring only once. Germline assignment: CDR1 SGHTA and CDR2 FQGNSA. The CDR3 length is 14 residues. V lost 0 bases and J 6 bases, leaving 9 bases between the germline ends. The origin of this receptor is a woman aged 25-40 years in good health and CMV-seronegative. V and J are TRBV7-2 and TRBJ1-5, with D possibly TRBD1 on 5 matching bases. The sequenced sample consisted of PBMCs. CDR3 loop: CASSLARDSQPQHF. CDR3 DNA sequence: TGTGCCAGCAGCTTAGCCCGTGACAGTCAGCCCCAGCATTTT.